This T cell receptor (beta chain) was profiled in a study of T cells in Graves' hyperthyroidism and ophthalmopathy. Study as a whole: The authors collected peripheral blood at initial diagnosis, before any treatment.

Clinical Activity Scores of at least 3, NOSPECS grades of at least 4 and durations under 3 months characterized ophthalmopathy patients. Diagnoses used clinical symptoms, serum thyroxine and TRAb, thyroid ultrasound and orbital computed tomography. Regarding the study as a whole: Most thyroid clonotypes expanded above 0.001 appeared in blood too.

The sample holds a few counts of this clonotype. Its specificity is unknown. RNA transcripts provided the source from which TCR beta CDR3 regions were amplified. The TCR CDR3 first-round RT-PCR relied on the HTBI primer set. TCRdb redid the calling of the multiplex PCR reads with MiXCR, one entry per CDR3 protein. The sample consists of over 400,000 distinct CDR3 sequences, approximately 23% of them appearing once. Germline CDR1 is GTSNPN and CDR2 is SVGIG (reference sequence). Trimming cost V 7 bases and J 7 bases, with 11 bases left between them. The CDR3 runs 12 residues. Material: blood. The TCR comes from a woman in her sixties or seventies with Graves' ophthalmopathy. V is TRBV30 and J is TRBJ1-6; no clear D. The CDR3 DNA reads as TGTGCCTTGACCTGGAGGAATTCACCCCTCCACTTT. Translating it yields CALTWRNSPLHF. The variable domain in full, completed from reference TRBV30 and TRBJ1-6, reads SQTIHQWPATLVQPVGSPLSLECTVEGTSNPNLYWYRQAAGRGLQLLFYSVGIGQISSEVPQNLSASRPQDRQFILSSKKLLLSDSGFYLCALTWRNSPLHFGNGTRLTVT.